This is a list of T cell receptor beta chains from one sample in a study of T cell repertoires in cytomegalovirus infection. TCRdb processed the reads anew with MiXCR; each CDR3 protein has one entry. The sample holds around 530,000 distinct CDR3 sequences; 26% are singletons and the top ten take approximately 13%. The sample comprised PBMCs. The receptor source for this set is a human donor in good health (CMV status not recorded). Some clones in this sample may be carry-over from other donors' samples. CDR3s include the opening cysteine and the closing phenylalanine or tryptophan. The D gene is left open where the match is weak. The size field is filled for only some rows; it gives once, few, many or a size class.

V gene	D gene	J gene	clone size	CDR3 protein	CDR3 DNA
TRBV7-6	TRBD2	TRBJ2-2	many	CASSLAASGVNTGELFF	TGTGCCAGCAGCTTAGCGGCTAGCGGGGTTAACACCGGGGAGCTGTTTTTT
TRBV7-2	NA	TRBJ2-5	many	CASSLGGYETQYF	TGTGCCAGCAGCTTAGGCGGGTACGAGACCCAGTACTTC
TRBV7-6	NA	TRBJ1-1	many	CASSSGRGSEAFF	TGTGCCAGCAGCTCGGGACGGGGAAGTGAAGCTTTCTTT
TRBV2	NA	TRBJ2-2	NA	CASSELASNTGELFF	TGTGCCAGCAGTGAACTAGCGAGTAACACCGGGGAGCTGTTTTTT
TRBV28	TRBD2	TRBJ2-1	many	CASSPSSGRLFEQFF	TGTGCCAGCAGTCCCTCTAGCGGGAGGCTGTTTGAGCAGTTCTTC
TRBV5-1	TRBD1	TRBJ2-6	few	CASRAPGQGQAGANVLTF	TGCGCCAGCAGAGCGCCGGGACAGGGACAAGCTGGGGCCAACGTCCTGACTTTC
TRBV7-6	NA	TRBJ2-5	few	CASSLAVGLQEAGRQETQYF	TGTGCCAGCAGCTTAGCAGTGGGGTTGCAAGAGGCGGGAAGACAAGAGACCCAGTACTTC
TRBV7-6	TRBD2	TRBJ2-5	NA	CASSQRLAGGHETQYF	TGTGCCAGCAGCCAGAGACTAGCGGGAGGGCACGAGACCCAGTACTTC
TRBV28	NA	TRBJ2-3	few	CASSAPWTGTDTQYF	TGTGCCAGCAGTGCTCCCTGGACAGGCACAGATACGCAGTATTTT
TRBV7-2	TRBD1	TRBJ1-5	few	CASSSDRGSNQPQHF	TGTGCCAGCAGCTCGGACAGGGGTAGCAATCAGCCCCAGCATTTT
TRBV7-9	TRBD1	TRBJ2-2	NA	CASSSRTGRNTGELFF	TGTGCCAGCAGCTCTCGGACAGGGAGGAACACCGGGGAGCTGTTTTTT
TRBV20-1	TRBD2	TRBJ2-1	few	CSARPQGTSGYNEQFF	TGCAGTGCTAGACCCCAAGGGACTAGCGGGTACAATGAGCAGTTCTTC
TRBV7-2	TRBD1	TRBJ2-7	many	CASSRRTGSPITWAEQYF	TGTGCCAGCAGCCGCCGGACAGGGAGTCCGATCACCTGGGCCGAGCAGTACTTC
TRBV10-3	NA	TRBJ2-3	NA	CAIMRDWGDTQYF	TGTGCCATCATGAGGGACTGGGGAGATACGCAGTATTTT
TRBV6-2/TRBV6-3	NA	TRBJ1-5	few	CASSWGAGQPQHF	TGTGCCAGCAGTTGGGGGGCAGGTCAGCCCCAGCATTTT